Reported below is one T cell receptor beta chain. Its target is unknown. V was cut by 1 base and J by 8 bases, with 8 bases left in between. The CDR3 length is 12 residues. Germline CDR1 SEHNR, CDR2 FQNEAQ (reference sequence). The data are from a study of OX40 agonist ivuxolimab in advanced cancers. In the study overall: Ivuxolimab, an agonistic anti-OX40 (CD134) antibody, was given to patients. People in dose escalation had one of these cancers: hepatocellular carcinoma, melanoma, renal cell or head and neck cancer. It was permissible to have had prior anti-PD-1, anti-PD-L1 or anti-CTLA-4 therapy, and approximately 41% had some. Study results and limitations: In general, CD8+ T cells held more expanded clones than CD4+ did, on average.

This table comes from immunoSEQ multiplex PCR, and its TCRdb copy is limited to in-frame clones, with some not included. In the table there are 95,000 or so clones, approximately 85% of which are singletons. Sequencing used CD4+ or CD8+ T cells sorted from blood, obtained in a trial of the OX40 agonist ivuxolimab. The receptor comes from an adult with an advanced solid tumor such as melanoma, head and neck, liver or kidney cancer. The chain carries TRBV7-9 and TRBJ1-2, with no clear D. The CDR3: CASSLGDRGYTF. The CDR3, as DNA: TGTGCCAGCAGCTTAGGGGATCGAGGCTACACCTTC. Filled out from reference TRBV7-9 and TRBJ1-2, the complete variable domain reads DTGVSQNPRHKITKRGQNVTFRCDPISEHNRLYWYRQTLGQGPEFLTYFQNEAQLEKSRLLSDRFSAERPKGSFSTLEIQRTEQGDSAMYLCASSLGDRGYTFGSGTRLTVV.